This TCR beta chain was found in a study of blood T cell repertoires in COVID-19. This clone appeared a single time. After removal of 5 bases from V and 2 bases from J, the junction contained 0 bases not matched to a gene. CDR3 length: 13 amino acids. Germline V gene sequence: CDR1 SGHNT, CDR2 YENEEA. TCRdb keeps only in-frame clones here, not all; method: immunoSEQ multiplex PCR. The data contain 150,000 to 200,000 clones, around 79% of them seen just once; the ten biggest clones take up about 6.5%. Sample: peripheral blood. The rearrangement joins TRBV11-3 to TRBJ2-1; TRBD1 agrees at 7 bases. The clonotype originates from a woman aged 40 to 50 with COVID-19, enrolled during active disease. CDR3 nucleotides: TGTGCCAGCAGCACAGGGGCCTACAATGAGCAGTTCTTC. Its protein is CASSTGAYNEQFF.